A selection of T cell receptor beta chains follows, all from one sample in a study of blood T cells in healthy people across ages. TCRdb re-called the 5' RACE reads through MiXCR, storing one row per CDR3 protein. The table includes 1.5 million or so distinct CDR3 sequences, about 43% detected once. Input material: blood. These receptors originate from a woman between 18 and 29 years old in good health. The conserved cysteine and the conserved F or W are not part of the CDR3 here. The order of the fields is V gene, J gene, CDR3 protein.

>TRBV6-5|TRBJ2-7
ASSYSTRQAYEQY
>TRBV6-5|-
ASSAAGITYEQY
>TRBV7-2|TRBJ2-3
ASSGGLAGIAGTDTQY
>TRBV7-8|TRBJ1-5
ASREGRTGDQPQH
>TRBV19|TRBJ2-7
TSSIEGGTYEQY
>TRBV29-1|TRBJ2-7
SRCYEQY
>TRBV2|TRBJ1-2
ASRMPTGSTGGYT
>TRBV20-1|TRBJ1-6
SARTGDSPLH
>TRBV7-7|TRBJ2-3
ASSNHATDTQY
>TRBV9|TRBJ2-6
ASSSRGLGRGTSGANVLT
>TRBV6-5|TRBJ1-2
ASSYSVRDYGYT
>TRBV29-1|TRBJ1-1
SVASADGRTEAF
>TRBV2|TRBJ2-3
SWFSDTQY
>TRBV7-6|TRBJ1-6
ASSVRAIGTLH
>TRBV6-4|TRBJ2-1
ASSDSKGLTYNEQF
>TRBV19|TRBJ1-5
ASNNGDLNQPQH
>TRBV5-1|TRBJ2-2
ASSPFRGAGTNTGELF
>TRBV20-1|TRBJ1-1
SAHPPGPGTEAF
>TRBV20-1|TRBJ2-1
SPRAAGRGLSNEQF
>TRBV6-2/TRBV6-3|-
ASSGTGQGNEQY
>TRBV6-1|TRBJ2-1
ASSITTVEQF
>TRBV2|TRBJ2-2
ASRGQTHTGGLF
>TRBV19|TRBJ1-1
ASRNRGLTSNTEAF
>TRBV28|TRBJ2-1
ASSLLAGNSYNEQF
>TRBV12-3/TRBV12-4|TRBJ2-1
ASSAGLPEQF
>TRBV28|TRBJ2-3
TSRRTPGQGISDTQY
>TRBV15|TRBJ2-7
ATSTRSGLAASYEQY
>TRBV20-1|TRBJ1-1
SATAAELNTEAF
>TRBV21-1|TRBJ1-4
ASIKWTDQNEKLF
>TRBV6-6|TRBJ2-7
ASSYLRGPYYEQY
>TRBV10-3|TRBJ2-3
AVSEGPSGMTDTQY